This T cell receptor (beta chain) was retrieved from a study of T cell responses to AZD1222 COVID-19 vaccine. Study-level results: All repertoire sampling was performed exclusively after the peak T cell response.

Repertoires were generated with immunoSEQ multiplex PCR, while TCRdb's copy carries only in-frame clones and drops some. The table includes about 130,000 clones, roughly 86% detected once. CDR3 length: 11 amino acids. V dropped 6 bases and J dropped 15 bases, with 15 bases sitting between them. This clone occurred once. Its specificity is unknown. The receptor's source is an adult in good health. The sequencing here drew on peripheral blood, taken on day 0 of AZD1222 vaccination. The V and J genes are TRBV12-3 or TRBV12-4 and TRBJ2-1; possible D gene TRBD2, 5 bases. The CDR3 protein is CASSLEGKGFF. The CDR3 nucleotides are TGTGCCAGCAGCCTAGAGGGTAAGGGGTTCTTC.